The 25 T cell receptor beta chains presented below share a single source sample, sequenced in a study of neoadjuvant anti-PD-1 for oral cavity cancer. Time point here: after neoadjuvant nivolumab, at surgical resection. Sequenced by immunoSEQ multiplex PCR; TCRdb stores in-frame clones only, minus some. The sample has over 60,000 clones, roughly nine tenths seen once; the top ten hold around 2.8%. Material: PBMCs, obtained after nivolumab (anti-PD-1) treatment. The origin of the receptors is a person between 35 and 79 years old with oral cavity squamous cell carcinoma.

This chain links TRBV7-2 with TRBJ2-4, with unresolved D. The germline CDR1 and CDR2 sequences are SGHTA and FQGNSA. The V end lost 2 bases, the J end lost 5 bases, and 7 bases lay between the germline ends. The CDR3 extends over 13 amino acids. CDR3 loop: CASSLSVQNIQYF. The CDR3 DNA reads TGTGCCAGCAGCTTATCGGTACAAAACATTCAGTACTTC.

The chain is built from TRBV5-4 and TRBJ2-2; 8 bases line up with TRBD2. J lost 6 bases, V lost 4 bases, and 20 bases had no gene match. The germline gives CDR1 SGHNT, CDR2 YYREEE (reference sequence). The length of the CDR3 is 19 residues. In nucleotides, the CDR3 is TGTGCCAGCAGCCCCGCCTTAGTTTCGAGCGGGAGTTCTGCCGGGGAGCTGTTTTTT. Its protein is CASSPALVSSGSSAGELFF.

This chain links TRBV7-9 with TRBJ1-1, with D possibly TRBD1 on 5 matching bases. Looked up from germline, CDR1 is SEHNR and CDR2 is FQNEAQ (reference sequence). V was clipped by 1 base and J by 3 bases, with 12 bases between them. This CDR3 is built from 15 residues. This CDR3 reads CASSLEGWGYTEAFF. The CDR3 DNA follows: TGTGCCAGCAGCTTAGAGGGGTGGGGGTACACTGAAGCTTTCTTT.

CDR3 loop: CASSGDYEQYF. CDR3 nucleotides: TGTGCCAGCAGTGGGGACTACGAGCAGTACTTC. The chain recombines TRBV28 with TRBJ2-7; D not certain. V was pared by 5 bases and J by 3 bases, with 5 bases between. This CDR3 spans 11 amino acids. In germline, CDR1 is MDHEN, CDR2 SYDVKM.

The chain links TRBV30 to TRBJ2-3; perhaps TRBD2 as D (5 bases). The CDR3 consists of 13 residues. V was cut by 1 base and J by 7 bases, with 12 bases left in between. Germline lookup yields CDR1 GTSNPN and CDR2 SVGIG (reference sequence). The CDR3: CAWSEEAWYTQYF. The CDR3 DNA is TGTGCCTGGAGTGAGGAGGCGTGGTATACGCAGTATTTT.

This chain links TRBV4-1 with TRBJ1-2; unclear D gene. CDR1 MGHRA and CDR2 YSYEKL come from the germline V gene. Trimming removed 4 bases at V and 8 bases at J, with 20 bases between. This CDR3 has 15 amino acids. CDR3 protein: CASSPTSVGADGYTF. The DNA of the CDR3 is TGCGCCAGCAGCCCAACATCAGTGGGCGCGGACGGCTACACCTTC.

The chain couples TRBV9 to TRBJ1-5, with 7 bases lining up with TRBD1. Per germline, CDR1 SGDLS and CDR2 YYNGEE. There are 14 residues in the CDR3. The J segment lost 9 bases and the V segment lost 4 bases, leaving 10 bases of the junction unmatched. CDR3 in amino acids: CASSPTQGFGPQHF. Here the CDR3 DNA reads TGTGCCAGCAGCCCAACACAGGGGTTTGGGCCCCAGCATTTT.

The CDR3 is CASSENLWGVRIKYF. The CDR3, as DNA: TGTGCCAGCAGTGAAAATTTATGGGGGGTCCGAATCAAGTACTTC. The gene calls are TRBV6-1 and TRBJ2-7; D possibly corresponds to TRBD2 (6 bases). The germline gives CDR1 MNHNS, CDR2 SASEGT. This CDR3 region has 15 residues. The ends were cut back, 2 bases at V and 11 bases at J, with 22 bases in the middle.

The CDR3 DNA sequence: TGCGCCAGCAGCTACGGGACAGGGGAAGAGACCCAGTACTTC. This sequence encodes CASSYGTGEETQYF. J is TRBJ2-5 and V is TRBV5-1; 10 positions agree with TRBD1. This CDR3 has 14 amino acids. V was pared by 3 bases and J by 3 bases, with 2 bases of the junction left unmatched. CDR1 SGHRS and CDR2 YFSETQ come from the germline V gene.

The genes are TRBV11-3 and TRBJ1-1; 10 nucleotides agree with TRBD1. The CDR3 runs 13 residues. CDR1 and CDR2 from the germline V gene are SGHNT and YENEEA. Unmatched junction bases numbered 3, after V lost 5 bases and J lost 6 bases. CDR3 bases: TGTGCCAGCAGCCCAGGACAGGGGGCTGAAGCTTTCTTT. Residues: CASSPGQGAEAFF.

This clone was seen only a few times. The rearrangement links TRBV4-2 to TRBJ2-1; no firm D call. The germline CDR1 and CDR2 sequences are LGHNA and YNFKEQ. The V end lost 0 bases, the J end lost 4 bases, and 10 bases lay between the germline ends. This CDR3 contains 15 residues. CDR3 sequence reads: CASSQDTADYNEQFF. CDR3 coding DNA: TGTGCCAGCAGCCAAGATACGGCAGATTACAATGAGCAGTTCTTC.

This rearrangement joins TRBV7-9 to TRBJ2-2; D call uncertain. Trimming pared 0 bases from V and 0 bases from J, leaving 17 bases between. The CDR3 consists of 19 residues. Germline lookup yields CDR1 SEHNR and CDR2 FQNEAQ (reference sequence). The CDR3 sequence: CASSLARFRWSANTGELFF. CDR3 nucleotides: TGTGCCAGCAGCTTAGCTAGGTTTCGGTGGTCTGCGAACACCGGGGAGCTGTTTTTT.

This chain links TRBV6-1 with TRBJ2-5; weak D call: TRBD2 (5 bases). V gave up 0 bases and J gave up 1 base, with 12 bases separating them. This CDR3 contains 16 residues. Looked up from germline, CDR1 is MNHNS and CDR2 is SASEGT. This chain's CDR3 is CASSEAPGGSQETQYF. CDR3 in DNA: TGTGCCAGCAGTGAAGCGCCCGGCGGGTCCCAAGAGACCCAGTACTTC.

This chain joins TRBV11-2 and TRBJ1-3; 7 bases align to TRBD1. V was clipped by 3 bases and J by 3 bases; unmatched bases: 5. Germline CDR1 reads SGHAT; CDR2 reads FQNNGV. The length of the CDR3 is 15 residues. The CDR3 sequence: CASSFRQGSGNTIYF. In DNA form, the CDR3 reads TGTGCCAGCAGCTTTAGACAGGGAAGTGGAAACACCATATATTTT.

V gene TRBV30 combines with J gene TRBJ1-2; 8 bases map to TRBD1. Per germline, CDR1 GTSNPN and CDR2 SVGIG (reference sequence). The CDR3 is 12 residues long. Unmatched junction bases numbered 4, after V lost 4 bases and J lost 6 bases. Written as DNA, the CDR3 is TGTGCCTGGACTGAGACAGGGGATGGCTACACCTTC. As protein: CAWTETGDGYTF.

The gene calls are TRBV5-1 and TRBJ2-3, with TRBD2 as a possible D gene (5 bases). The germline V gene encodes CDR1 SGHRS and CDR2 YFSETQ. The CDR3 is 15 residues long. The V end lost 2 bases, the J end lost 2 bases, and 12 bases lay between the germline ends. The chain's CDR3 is CASSFSGEPTDTQYF. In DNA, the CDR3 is TGCGCCAGCAGCTTCTCCGGGGAACCCACAGATACGCAGTATTTT.

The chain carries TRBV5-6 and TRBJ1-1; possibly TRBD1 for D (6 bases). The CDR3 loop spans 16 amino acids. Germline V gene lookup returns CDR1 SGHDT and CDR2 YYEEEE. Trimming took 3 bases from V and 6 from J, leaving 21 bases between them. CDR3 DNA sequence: TGTGCCAGCAGCTGGGGCCGGGGCGGGGGGCTTGCTGAAGCTTTCTTT. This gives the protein CASSWGRGGGLAEAFF.

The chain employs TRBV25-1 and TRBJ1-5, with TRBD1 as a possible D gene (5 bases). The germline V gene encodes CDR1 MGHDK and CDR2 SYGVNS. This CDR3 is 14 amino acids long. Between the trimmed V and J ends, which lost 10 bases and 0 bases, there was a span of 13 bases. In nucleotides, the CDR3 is TGTGCCACCACAGGATCAAATAGCAATCAGCCCCAGCATTTT. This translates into CATTGSNSNQPQHF.

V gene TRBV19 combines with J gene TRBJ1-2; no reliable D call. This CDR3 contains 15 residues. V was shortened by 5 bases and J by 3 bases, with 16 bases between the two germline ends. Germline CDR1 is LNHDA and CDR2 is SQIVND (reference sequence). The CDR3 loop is CASSSRTGLDYGYTF. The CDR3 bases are TGTGCCAGTAGTTCCCGGACTGGGCTGGACTATGGCTACACCTTC.

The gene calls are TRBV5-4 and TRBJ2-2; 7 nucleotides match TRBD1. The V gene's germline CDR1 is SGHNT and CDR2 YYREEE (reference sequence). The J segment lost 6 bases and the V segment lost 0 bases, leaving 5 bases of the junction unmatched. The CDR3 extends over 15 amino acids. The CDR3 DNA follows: TGTGCCAGCAGCTTGGGACAGGGATACCCCGGGGAGCTGTTTTTT. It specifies CASSLGQGYPGELFF.

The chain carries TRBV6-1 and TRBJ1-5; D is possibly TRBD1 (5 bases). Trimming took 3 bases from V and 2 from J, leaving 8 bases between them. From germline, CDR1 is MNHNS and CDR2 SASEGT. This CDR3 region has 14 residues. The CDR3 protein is CASSEGTGNQPQHF. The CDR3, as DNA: TGTGCCAGCAGTGAGGGGACGGGCAATCAGCCCCAGCATTTT.

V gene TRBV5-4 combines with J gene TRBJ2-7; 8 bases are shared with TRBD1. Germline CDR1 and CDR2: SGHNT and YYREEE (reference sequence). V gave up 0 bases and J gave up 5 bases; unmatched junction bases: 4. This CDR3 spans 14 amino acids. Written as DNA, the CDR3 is TGTGCCAGCAGCTTGGTGGACAGGGAAGACGAGCAGTACTTC. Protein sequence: CASSLVDREDEQYF.

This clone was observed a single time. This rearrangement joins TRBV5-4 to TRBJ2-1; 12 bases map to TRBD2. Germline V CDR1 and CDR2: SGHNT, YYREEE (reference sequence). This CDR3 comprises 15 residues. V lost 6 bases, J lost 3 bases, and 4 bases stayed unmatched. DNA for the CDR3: TGTGCCAGCACCTCTAGCGGGGGGGTCTACAATGAGCAGTTCTTC. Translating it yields CASTSSGGVYNEQFF.

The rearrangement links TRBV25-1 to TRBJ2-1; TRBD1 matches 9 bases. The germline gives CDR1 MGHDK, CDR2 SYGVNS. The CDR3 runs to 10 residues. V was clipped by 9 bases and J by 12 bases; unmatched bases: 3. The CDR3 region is CASRQGVQFF. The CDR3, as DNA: TGTGCCAGTAGACAGGGGGTGCAGTTCTTC.

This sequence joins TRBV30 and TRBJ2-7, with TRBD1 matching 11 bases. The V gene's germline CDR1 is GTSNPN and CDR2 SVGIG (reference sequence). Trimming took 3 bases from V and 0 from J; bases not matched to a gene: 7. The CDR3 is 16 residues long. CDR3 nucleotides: TGTGCCTGGAGCCCCCTAGGGACAGGGGGCTCCTACGAGCAGTACTTC. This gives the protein CAWSPLGTGGSYEQYF.